These 9 T cell receptor beta chains came from one sample sequenced in a study of T cells in tuberculosis (dated by TCRdb to about 2018). Libraries came from the immunoSEQ multiplex PCR assay. Sourced from immuneACCESS, this table was stored by TCRdb with only in-frame sequences that have V and J called. A share of the clones is absent; for the studies checked, an unresolved V gene accounts for under half, and the remainder has no known explanation. The sample contains some 40,000 clones, about 95% of them found a single time. 3% to 4% of the sample is taken by the ten largest. Material: PBMCs. These receptor sequences come from a donor between 5 and 29 years old with latent tuberculosis or without tuberculosis infection.

The chain combines TRBV5-1 with TRBJ1-6; perhaps TRBD1 as D (5 bases). V dropped 1 base and J dropped 5 bases, with 10 bases sitting between them. There are 15 residues in the CDR3. Germline values: CDR1 SGHRS, CDR2 YFSETQ. CDR3 in DNA: TGCGCCAGCAGCTTGAGAGACAGCAATAATTCACCCCTCCACTTT. Protein product: CASSLRDSNNSPLHF. Full variable domain (remainder filled in from reference TRBV5-1 and TRBJ1-6): KAGVTQTPRYLIKTRGQQVTLSCSPISGHRSVSWYQQTPGQGLQFLFEYFSETQRNKGNFPGRFSGRQFSNSRSEMNVSTLELGDSALYLCASSLRDSNNSPLHFGNGTRLTVT.

The V and J genes are TRBV15 and TRBJ1-4; D is undetermined. CDR3 length equals 17 residues. The V and J ends lost 0 bases and 8 bases respectively, with 19 bases between them. Germline loops: CDR1 LNHNV, CDR2 YYDKDF (reference sequence). For the CDR3, the DNA is TGTGCCACCAGCAGAGATGCGTTGGGCAGTCCTACGGAAAAACTGTTTTTT. Protein product: CATSRDALGSPTEKLFF.

The chain combines TRBV19 with TRBJ1-1; 9 nucleotides match TRBD1. After removal of 5 bases from V and 4 bases from J, the junction contained 2 bases not matched to a gene. Germline-derived CDR1 and CDR2 are LNHDA and SQIVND (reference sequence). The CDR3 is 13 amino acids. Here the CDR3 DNA reads TGTGCCAGTAGTTTGGGACAGGGCACTGAAGCTTTCTTT. Translating it yields CASSLGQGTEAFF.

The V and J genes are TRBV30 and TRBJ1-3; D call uncertain. The CDR3 covers 10 residues. CDR1 and CDR2 from the germline V gene are GTSNPN and SVGIG (reference sequence). Trimming took 7 bases from V and 4 from J, leaving 5 bases between them. CDR3: CALAGNTIYF. For the CDR3, the DNA is TGTGCCTTGGCCGGAAACACCATATATTTT. Drawing the rest from reference TRBV30 and TRBJ1-3, the complete variable domain is SQTIHQWPATLVQPVGSPLSLECTVEGTSNPNLYWYRQAAGRGLQLLFYSVGIGQISSEVPQNLSASRPQDRQFILSSKKLLLSDSGFYLCALAGNTIYFGEGSWLTVV.

This chain links TRBV5-4 with TRBJ1-2, with TRBD1 matching 10 bases. The germline V gene has CDR1 SGHNT and CDR2 YYREEE (reference sequence). The CDR3 loop spans 15 amino acids. With 3 bases clipped from V and 8 bases from J, the junction kept 10 bases outside the gene matches. CDR3 in DNA: TGTGCCAGCAGCTCCGCCCTCGACAGGGGGCGGGGCTACACCTTC. Its protein is CASSSALDRGRGYTF. Full variable domain (remainder filled in from reference TRBV5-4 and TRBJ1-2): ETGVTQSPTHLIKTRGQQVTLRCSSQSGHNTVSWYQQALGQGPQFIFQYYREEENGRGNFPPRFSGLQFPNYSSELNVNALELDDSALYLCASSSALDRGRGYTFGSGTRLTVV.

This chain links TRBV28 with TRBJ2-3; a possible D gene is TRBD1 (6 bases). Germline V lookup: CDR1 MDHEN, CDR2 SYDVKM. The germline V and J ends were trimmed by 7 bases and 2 bases, with 22 bases remaining between them. The CDR3 is 17 amino acids. The CDR3 here is CASTRITWGQATDTQYF. The CDR3 nucleotides read TGTGCCAGCACCCGAATTACTTGGGGGCAGGCCACAGATACGCAGTATTTT.

The rearrangement links TRBV27 to TRBJ2-2; 10 bases line up with TRBD1. CDR3 size: 16 residues. Germline V lookup: CDR1 MNHEY, CDR2 SMNVEV (reference sequence). V lost 6 bases to trimming and J lost 8 bases; unmatched junction nucleotides: 12. CDR3 loop: CASRDSGQGIIGELFF. CDR3 coding DNA: TGTGCCAGCAGGGACTCGGGACAGGGGATAATAGGGGAGCTGTTTTTT.

CDR3 protein: CSVAIAGGTTDTQYF. The CDR3 coding sequence is TGCAGCGTTGCGATAGCGGGGGGGACCACAGATACGCAGTATTTT. V usage is TRBV29-1 and J usage is TRBJ2-3; 11 positions match TRBD2. V dropped 4 bases and J dropped 2; count of bases not matched to a gene: 5. This CDR3 region has 15 residues. Germline assignment: CDR1 SQVTM and CDR2 ANQGSEA.

J is TRBJ1-6 and V is TRBV30; D gene uncertain. V was trimmed by 8 bases and J by 0 bases, leaving 14 bases between them. CDR1 and CDR2 (germline): GTSNPN, SVGIG (reference sequence). CDR3 length: 15 amino acids. The DNA for the CDR3 is TGTGCCACCTCGACGGAGAGCTCCTATAATTCACCCCTCCACTTT. This gives the protein CATSTESSYNSPLHF.